In this sample, the clone carrying this T cell receptor beta chain turned up a few times. Its specificity is unknown. After removal of 0 bases from V and 2 bases from J, the junction contained 6 bases not matched to a gene. Germline V CDR1 and CDR2: MGHDK, SYGVNS. The CDR3 is 16 amino acids. TCR cDNA received a 3' ligated oligonucleotide that carried a UMI. Adult healthy volunteers gave 2.5 ml peripheral blood for whole-blood RNA. Cells were not sorted; total RNA input targeted roughly 1 to 1,100 ng. The sample belongs to a study of naive and memory T cell subsets. The study, taken as a whole, reports: TCR transcript changes with activation or differentiation may affect this RNA method.

The SP2 primer and nested alpha and beta constant region primers amplified ligated cDNA in four rounds. TCRdb reanalysed the 5' RACE reads using MiXCR and keeps one entry per CDR3 protein. This table has some 60,000 distinct CDR3 sequences, roughly 7.5% appearing once. The chain employs TRBV25-1 and TRBJ2-5, with 7 bases identical to TRBD2. The source is a female donor in good health. The CDR3 here is CASSEYKGGRQETQYF. CDR3 sequence (DNA): TGTGCCAGCAGTGAATATAAGGGAGGGAGGCAAGAGACCCAGTACTTC.